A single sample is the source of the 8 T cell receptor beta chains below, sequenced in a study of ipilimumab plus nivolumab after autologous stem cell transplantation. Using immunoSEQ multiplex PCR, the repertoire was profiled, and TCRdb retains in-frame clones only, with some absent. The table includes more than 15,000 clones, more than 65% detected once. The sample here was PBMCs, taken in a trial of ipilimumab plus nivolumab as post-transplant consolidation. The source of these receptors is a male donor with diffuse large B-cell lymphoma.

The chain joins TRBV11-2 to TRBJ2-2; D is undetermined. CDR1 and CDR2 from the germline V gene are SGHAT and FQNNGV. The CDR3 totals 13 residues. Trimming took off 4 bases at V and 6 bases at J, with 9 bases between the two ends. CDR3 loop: CASSSGFSGELFF. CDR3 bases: TGTGCCAGCAGCTCCGGGTTCTCCGGGGAGCTGTTTTTT.

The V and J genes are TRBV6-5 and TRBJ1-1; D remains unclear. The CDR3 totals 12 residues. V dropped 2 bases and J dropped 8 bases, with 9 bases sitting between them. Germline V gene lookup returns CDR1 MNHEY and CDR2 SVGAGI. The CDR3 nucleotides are TGTGCCAGCAGTTACGGTCCCCCAGAAGCTTTCTTT. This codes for CASSYGPPEAFF.

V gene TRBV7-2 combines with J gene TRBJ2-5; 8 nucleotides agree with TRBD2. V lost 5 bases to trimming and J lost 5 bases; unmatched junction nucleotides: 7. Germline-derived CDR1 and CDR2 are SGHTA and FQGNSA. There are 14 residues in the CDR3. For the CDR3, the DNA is TGTGCCAGCAGCATAAGCGGGGGTGGGGAGACCCAGTACTTC. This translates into CASSISGGGETQYF.

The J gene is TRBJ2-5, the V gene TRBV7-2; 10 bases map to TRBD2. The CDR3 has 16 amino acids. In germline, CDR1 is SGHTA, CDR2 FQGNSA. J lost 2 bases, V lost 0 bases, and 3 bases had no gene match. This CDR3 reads CASSLASSGGQETQYF. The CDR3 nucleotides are TGTGCCAGCAGCTTAGCATCTAGCGGGGGACAAGAGACCCAGTACTTC.

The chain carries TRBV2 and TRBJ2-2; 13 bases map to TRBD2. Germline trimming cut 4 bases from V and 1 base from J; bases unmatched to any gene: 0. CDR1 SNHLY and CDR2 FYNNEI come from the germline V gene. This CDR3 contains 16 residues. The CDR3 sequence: CASSGLAGGNTGELFF. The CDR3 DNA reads TGTGCCAGCAGTGGACTAGCGGGGGGGAACACCGGGGAGCTGTTTTTT.

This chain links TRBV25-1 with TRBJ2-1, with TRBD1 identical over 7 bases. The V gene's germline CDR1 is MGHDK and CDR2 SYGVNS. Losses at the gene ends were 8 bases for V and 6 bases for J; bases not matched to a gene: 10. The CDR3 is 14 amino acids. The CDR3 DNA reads TGTGCCAGCGCGGACAGGTTACTCACCAATGAGCAGTTCTTC. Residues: CASADRLLTNEQFF.

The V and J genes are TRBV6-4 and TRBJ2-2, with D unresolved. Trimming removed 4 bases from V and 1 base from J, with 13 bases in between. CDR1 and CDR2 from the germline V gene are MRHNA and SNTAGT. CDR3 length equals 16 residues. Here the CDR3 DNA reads TGTGCCAGCAGTGGTAGCCTAACAATGAACACCGGGGAGCTGTTTTTT. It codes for CASSGSLTMNTGELFF.

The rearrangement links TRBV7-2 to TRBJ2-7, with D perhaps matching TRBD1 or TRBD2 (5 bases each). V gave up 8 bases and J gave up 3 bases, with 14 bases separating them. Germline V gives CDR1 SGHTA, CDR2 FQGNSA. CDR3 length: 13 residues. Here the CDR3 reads CASCPSRGYEQYF. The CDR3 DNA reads TGTGCCAGCTGCCCCTCGAGGGGCTACGAGCAGTACTTC.